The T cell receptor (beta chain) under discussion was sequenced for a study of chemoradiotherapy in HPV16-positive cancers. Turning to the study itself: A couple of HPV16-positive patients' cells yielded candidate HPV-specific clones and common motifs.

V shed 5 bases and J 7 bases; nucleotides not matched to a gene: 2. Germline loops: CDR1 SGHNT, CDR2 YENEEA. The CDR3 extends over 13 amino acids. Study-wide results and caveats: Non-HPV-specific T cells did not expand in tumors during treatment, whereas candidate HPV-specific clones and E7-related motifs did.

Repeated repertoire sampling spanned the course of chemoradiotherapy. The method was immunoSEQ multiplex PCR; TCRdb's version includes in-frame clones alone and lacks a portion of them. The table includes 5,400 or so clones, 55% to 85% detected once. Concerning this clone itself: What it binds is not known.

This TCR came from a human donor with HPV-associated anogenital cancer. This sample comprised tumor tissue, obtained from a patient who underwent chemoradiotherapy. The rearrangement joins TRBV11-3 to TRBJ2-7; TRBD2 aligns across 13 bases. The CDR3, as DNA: TGTGCCAGCAGCGGACTAGCGGGAGTAGAGCAGTACTTC. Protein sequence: CASSGLAGVEQYF.